This passage covers 5 T cell receptor beta chains from one sample sequenced in a study of OX40 agonist ivuxolimab in advanced cancers. The method was immunoSEQ multiplex PCR; TCRdb's version includes in-frame clones alone and lacks a portion of them. The repertoire includes about 84,000 clones, more than 80% of them detected once, and approximately 0.22% sits in the top ten. The sample here was CD4+ or CD8+ T cells sorted from blood, taken in a trial of the OX40 agonist ivuxolimab. These receptors were taken from an adult with an advanced solid tumor such as melanoma, head and neck, liver or kidney cancer.

The rearrangement joins TRBV5-1 to TRBJ2-1, with D tentatively TRBD1 (6 bases). Trimming removed 4 bases from V and 3 bases from J, with 17 bases in between. CDR1 is SGHRS, CDR2 YFSETQ, per germline. This CDR3 is built from 16 residues. For the CDR3, the DNA is TGCGCCAGCAGCAAGCTTACAGGGCTAGGCTACAATGAGCAGTTCTTC. It specifies CASSKLTGLGYNEQFF.

This clone was seen only once. The chain employs TRBV7-8 and TRBJ2-7; weak D call: TRBD2 (5 bases). The CDR3 spans 13 residues. The ends were cut back, 5 bases at V and 7 bases at J, with 15 bases in the middle. Looked up from germline, CDR1 is SGHVS and CDR2 is FQNEAQ. The CDR3 region is CASSGSGMREQYF. For the CDR3, the DNA is TGTGCCAGCAGCGGGAGTGGCATGCGGGAGCAGTACTTC.

The rearrangement links TRBV4-1 to TRBJ1-3, with D maybe TRBD1 (6 bases). CDR1 is MGHRA and CDR2 is YSYEKL in the germline V gene. V shed 3 bases and J shed 0 bases, with 15 bases lying between them. This CDR3 is built from 17 residues. CDR3 loop: CASSQDIDRSSGNTIYF. DNA of the CDR3: TGCGCCAGCAGCCAGGATATAGACAGGAGCTCTGGAAACACCATATATTTT.

This clone showed up just a few times. The chain combines TRBV27 with TRBJ2-4; 7 bases match TRBD2. J was trimmed by 11 bases and V by 5 bases; bases with no gene match: 15. The CDR3 is made up of 15 amino acids. The germline gives CDR1 MNHEY, CDR2 SMNVEV (reference sequence). The CDR3 protein is CASSNLTSWYPLQYF. CDR3 sequence (DNA): TGTGCCAGCAGTAATCTGACTAGCTGGTACCCCCTTCAGTACTTC.

V usage is TRBV30 and J usage is TRBJ2-3; TRBD2 aligns across 11 bases. Germline assignment: CDR1 GTSNPN and CDR2 SVGIG (reference sequence). This CDR3 is 16 amino acids long. Trimming at V came to 2 bases and at J to 2 bases, leaving 6 bases not matched to a gene. The CDR3 DNA reads as TGTGCCTGGAGTCGTGGACTAGCGGGTGTCACAGATACGCAGTATTTT. It translates to CAWSRGLAGVTDTQYF.